The clone carrying this TCR beta chain was detected a few times. The entry originates in a study of T cells after yellow fever vaccination. Looked up from germline, CDR1 is DFQATT and CDR2 is SNEGSKA (reference sequence). The CDR3 covers 15 residues. Trimming shortened V by 6 bases and J by 3 bases, and 17 bases separated the two germline ends. TCRdb ran MiXCR on the 5' RACE reads and lists one entry per CDR3 protein. Of 180,000 or so distinct CDR3 sequences listed, roughly 9.6% were seen once; the top ten hold less than 40%. The sequencing here drew on CD8+ T cells sorted from PBMCs, taken 15 days after the yellow fever booster vaccination. The rearrangement uses TRBV20-1 and TRBJ1-4; the D gene is possibly TRBD1 (6 bases). This clonotype was obtained from a man between 18 and 29 years old who received the YFV17D yellow fever vaccine. The DNA for the CDR3 is TGCAGTGCACCAACCGACAGGCGCCCTAATGAAAAACTGTTTTTT. Protein: CSAPTDRRPNEKLFF.